Each of the 15 T cell receptor beta chains below was sequenced from the same sample in a study of OX40 agonist ivuxolimab in advanced cancers. Sequencing used immunoSEQ multiplex PCR; TCRdb keeps in-frame clones, though not all of them. The sample has tens of thousands of clones, 88% seen once; the top ten hold under 1.1%. Sequences were derived from CD4+ or CD8+ T cells sorted from blood, sampled in a trial of the OX40 agonist ivuxolimab. The origin of the receptors is an adult with an advanced solid tumor such as melanoma, head and neck, liver or kidney cancer.

This chain links TRBV2 with TRBJ2-7; tentative D call: TRBD1 (5 bases). CDR3 length equals 13 residues. Germline V gene data show CDR1 as SNHLY and CDR2 as FYNNEI. V was trimmed by 4 bases and J by 6 bases, leaving 13 bases between them. CDR3 nucleotide sequence: TGTGCCAGCAGTGCGGCATGGGGCGGCGAGCAGTACTTC. Protein: CASSAAWGGEQYF.

V gene TRBV6-1 combines with J gene TRBJ1-4; no clear D. V shed 7 bases and J shed 4 bases, with 13 bases lying between them. The CDR3 runs to 14 residues. Germline values: CDR1 MNHNS, CDR2 SASEGT. CDR3 protein: CASTKGSRNEKLFF. The DNA of the CDR3 is TGTGCCAGCACGAAGGGCAGCCGTAATGAAAAACTGTTTTTT.

The chain recombines TRBV6-1 with TRBJ2-3; 11 positions agree with TRBD2. Losses at the gene ends were 4 bases for V and 6 bases for J; bases not matched to a gene: 0. CDR1 and CDR2 from the germline V gene are MNHNS and SASEGT. This CDR3 contains 13 residues. The CDR3 region is CASSGTSGDTQYF. The CDR3 DNA reads TGTGCCAGCAGTGGGACTAGCGGGGATACGCAGTATTTT.

A single count supports this clone. The chain has TRBV19 and TRBJ1-1; 9 nucleotides align to TRBD1. Germline V gene sequence: CDR1 LNHDA, CDR2 SQIVND (reference sequence). CDR3 size: 14 residues. V dropped 7 bases and J dropped 10; count of bases not matched to a gene: 13. The CDR3 spells CASTFTGQGMGAFF. In nucleotides, the CDR3 is TGTGCCAGTACCTTTACCGGACAGGGGATGGGAGCTTTCTTT.

The gene calls are TRBV10-3 and TRBJ2-5, with D unclear. This CDR3 has 14 residues. The germline CDR1 and CDR2 sequences are ENHRY and SYGVKD. Trimming left V 4 bases short and J 9 bases short, with 18 bases between. CDR3 DNA: TGTGCCATCAGTGGAGATGCGCCCCCGAGCGCCCAGTACTTC. It specifies CAISGDAPPSAQYF.

This clone was detected once. V usage is TRBV5-5 and J usage is TRBJ1-2; 11 nucleotides match TRBD1. The J segment lost 8 bases and the V segment lost 1 base, leaving 7 bases of the junction unmatched. CDR3 length: 15 amino acids. Germline CDR1 SGHKS, CDR2 YYEKEE (reference sequence). The CDR3 nucleotides are TGTGCCAGCAGCTTGCGGACAGGGGGCGCAGGAGGCTACACCTTC. Residues: CASSLRTGGAGGYTF.

V is TRBV7-8 and J is TRBJ2-7; D unresolved. V shed 0 bases and J shed 5 bases, with 14 bases lying between them. CDR1 SGHVS and CDR2 FQNEAQ come from the germline V gene. The CDR3 is 15 residues long. CDR3 loop: CASSLALGLHNEQYF. For the CDR3, the DNA is TGTGCCAGCAGCTTAGCGCTAGGGTTGCATAACGAGCAGTACTTC.

This clone has only one observation. This chain joins TRBV18 and TRBJ1-1; D might be TRBD1 (6 bases). Between the trimmed V and J ends, which lost 6 bases and 8 bases, there was a span of 10 bases. From germline, CDR1 is KGHSH and CDR2 LQKENI. This CDR3 contains 11 residues. The chain's CDR3 is CASSGGTEAFF. CDR3 in DNA: TGTGCCAGCTCGGGCGGGACAGAAGCTTTCTTT.

This clone came up a few times. The CDR3 region is CASSRLAGETQYF. The CDR3 DNA sequence: TGCGCCAGCAGCCGGCTAGCGGGAGAGACCCAGTACTTC. The V and J genes are TRBV4-1 and TRBJ2-5; TRBD2 aligns across 8 bases. CDR1 and CDR2 from the germline V gene are MGHRA and YSYEKL. The CDR3 length is 13 residues. V lost 4 bases and J lost 4; bases outside the gene matches: 2.

The J gene is TRBJ1-1, the V gene TRBV7-2, with TRBD1 matching 7 bases. The CDR3 contains 14 residues. Germline CDR1 is SGHTA and CDR2 is FQGNSA. J gave up 5 bases and V 1 base, and 4 bases lay outside the gene matches. The CDR3 bases are TGTGCCAGCAGCTTAGGACAGGGTTTGACTGAAGCTTTCTTT. This translates into CASSLGQGLTEAFF. The full variable domain, in which reference TRBV7-2 and TRBJ1-1 provide the parts outside the CDR3, is GAGVSQSPSNKVTEKGKDVELRCDPISGHTALYWYRQSLGQGLEFLIYFQGNSAPDKSGLPSDRFSAERTGGSVSTLTIQRTQQEDSAVYLCASSLGQGLTEAFFGQGTRLTVV.

This rearrangement joins TRBV18 to TRBJ1-2, with a weak D call TRBD1 (5 bases). With 1 base removed from V and 3 bases from J, the gap between germline ends came to 12 bases. The CDR3 runs to 15 residues. Germline loops: CDR1 KGHSH, CDR2 LQKENI. The CDR3 sequence is CASSPRDLVDYGYTF. The CDR3 region has the DNA TGTGCCAGCTCACCACGGGACTTGGTAGACTATGGCTACACCTTC.

V and J are TRBV10-3 and TRBJ2-1; D not certain. CDR3 length: 13 amino acids. CDR1 ENHRY and CDR2 SYGVKD come from the germline V gene. V was pared by 6 bases and J by 4 bases, with 10 bases between. This CDR3 is CAISPDGYNEQFF. CDR3 nucleotide sequence: TGTGCCATCAGCCCGGACGGGTACAATGAGCAGTTCTTC.

The chain joins TRBV5-4 to TRBJ2-7; 7 nucleotides agree with TRBD2. Germline lookup yields CDR1 SGHNT and CDR2 YYREEE (reference sequence). The CDR3 contains 14 residues. V gave up 4 bases and J gave up 7 bases; unmatched junction bases: 11. Here the CDR3 DNA reads TGTGCCAGCAGCGGAGGACTAGTCACGGGGGAGCAGTACTTC. Protein sequence: CASSGGLVTGEQYF.

DNA for the CDR3: TGTGCCAGCAGCCCACCCGGGACGCGAGGGGAGACCCAGTACTTC. This encodes CASSPPGTRGETQYF. The V and J genes are TRBV6-5 and TRBJ2-5, with D perhaps being TRBD1 or TRBD2 (5 bases each). Trimming removed 6 bases from V and 5 bases from J, with 19 bases in between. The CDR3 spans 15 residues. Germline values: CDR1 MNHEY, CDR2 SVGAGI.

Only one count was recorded for this clone. This sequence joins TRBV15 and TRBJ1-4, with unresolved D. CDR1 LNHNV and CDR2 YYDKDF come from the germline V gene (reference sequence). This CDR3 has 12 residues. Trimming removed 5 bases at V and 8 bases at J, with 9 bases between. The CDR3 DNA follows: TGTGCCACCAGCGGACTCACCGAAAAACTGTTTTTT. It translates to CATSGLTEKLFF.